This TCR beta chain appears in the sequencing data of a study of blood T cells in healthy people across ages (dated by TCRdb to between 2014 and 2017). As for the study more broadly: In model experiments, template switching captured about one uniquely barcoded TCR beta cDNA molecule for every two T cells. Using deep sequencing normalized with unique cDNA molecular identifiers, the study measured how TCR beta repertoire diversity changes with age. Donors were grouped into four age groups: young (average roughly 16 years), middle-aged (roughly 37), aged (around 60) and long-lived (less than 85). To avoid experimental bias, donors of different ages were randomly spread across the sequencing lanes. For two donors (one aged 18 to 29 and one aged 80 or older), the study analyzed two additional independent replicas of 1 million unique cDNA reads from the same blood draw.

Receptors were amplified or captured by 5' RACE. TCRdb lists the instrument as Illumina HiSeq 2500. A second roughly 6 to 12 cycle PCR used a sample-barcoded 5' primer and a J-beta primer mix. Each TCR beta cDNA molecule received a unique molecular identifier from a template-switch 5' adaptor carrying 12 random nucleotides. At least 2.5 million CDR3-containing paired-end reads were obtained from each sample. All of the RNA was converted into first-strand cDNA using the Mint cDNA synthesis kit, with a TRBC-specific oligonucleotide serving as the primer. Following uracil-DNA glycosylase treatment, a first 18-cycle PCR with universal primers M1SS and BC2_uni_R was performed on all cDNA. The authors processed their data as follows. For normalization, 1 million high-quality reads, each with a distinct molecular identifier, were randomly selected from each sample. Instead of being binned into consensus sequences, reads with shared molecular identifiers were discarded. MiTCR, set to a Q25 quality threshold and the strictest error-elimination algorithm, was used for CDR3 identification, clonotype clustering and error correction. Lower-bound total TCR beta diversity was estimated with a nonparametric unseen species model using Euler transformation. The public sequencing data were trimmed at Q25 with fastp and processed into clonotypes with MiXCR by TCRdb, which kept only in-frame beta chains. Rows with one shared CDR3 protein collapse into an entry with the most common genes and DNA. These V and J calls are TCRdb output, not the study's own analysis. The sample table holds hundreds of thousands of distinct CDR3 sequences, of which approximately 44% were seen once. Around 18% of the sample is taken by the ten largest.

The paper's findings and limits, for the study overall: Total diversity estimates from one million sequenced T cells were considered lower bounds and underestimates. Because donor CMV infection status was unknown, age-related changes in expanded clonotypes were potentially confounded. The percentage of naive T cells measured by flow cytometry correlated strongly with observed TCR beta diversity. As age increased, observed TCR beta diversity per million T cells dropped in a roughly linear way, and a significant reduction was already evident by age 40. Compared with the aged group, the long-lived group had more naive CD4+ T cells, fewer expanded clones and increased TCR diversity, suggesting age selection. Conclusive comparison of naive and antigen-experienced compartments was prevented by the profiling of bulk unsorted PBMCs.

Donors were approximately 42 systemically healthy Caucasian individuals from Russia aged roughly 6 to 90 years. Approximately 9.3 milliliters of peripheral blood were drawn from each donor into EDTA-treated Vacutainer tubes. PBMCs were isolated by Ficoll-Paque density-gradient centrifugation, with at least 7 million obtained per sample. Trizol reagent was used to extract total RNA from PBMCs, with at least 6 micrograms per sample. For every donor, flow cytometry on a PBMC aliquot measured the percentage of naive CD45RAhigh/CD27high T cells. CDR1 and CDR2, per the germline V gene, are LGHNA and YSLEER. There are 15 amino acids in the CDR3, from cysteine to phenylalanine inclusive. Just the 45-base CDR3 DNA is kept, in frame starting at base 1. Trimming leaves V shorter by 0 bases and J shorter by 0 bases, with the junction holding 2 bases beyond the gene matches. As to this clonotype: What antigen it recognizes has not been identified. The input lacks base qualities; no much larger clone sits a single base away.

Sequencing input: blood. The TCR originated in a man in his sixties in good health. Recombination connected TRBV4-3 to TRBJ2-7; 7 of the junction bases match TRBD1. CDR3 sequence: CASSQDSGGSYEQYF. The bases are TGCGCCAGCAGCCAAGATTCAGGGGGCTCCTACGAGCAGTACTTC.